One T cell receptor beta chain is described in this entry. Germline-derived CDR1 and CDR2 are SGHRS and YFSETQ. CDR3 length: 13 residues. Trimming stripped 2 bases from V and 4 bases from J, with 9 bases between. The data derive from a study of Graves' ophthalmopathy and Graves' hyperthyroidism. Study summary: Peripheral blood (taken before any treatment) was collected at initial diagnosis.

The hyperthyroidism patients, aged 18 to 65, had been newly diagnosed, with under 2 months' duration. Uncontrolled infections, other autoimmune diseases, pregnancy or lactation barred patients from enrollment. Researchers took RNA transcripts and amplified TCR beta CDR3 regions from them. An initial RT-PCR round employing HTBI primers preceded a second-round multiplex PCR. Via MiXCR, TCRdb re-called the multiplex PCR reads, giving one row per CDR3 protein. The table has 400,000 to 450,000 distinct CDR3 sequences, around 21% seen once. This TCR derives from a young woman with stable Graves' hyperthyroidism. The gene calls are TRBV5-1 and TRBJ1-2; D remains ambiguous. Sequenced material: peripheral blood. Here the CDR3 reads CASSFQELYGYTF. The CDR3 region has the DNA TGCGCCAGCAGCTTCCAGGAACTCTATGGCTACACCTTC.